The T cell receptor beta chain under discussion was sequenced for a study of regulatory T cells in long-lasting Graves disease. Findings and caveats of the study: Peripheral blood, not thyroid tissue, was the sole material studied. Few sampled subjects may have lowered accuracy.

CDR3 length: 14 amino acids. Germline V gene sequence: CDR1 MNHNS, CDR2 SASEGT. Specified time point: newly diagnosed GD, antithyroid drugs for less than 3 months. TCR sequences were obtained from RNA taken from PBMCs. This clonotype showed up just a few times. Antigen unknown. This may be a read error, as it is one base from a much larger clone. Arm-PCR of CDR3 regions with iRepertoire HTBI primers generated TCR beta libraries. TCRdb passed the multiplex PCR reads through MiXCR, listing each CDR3 protein once. The sample contains some 250,000 distinct CDR3 sequences, 18% of which appear only once. The sample was also linked to a second study, of T cells in Graves' hyperthyroidism and ophthalmopathy. This second report adds: The HTBI primer set was used in a first-round RT-PCR of the TCR CDR3. A model using 13 V-J features told ophthalmopathy apart from stable hyperthyroidism.

The material sequenced was peripheral blood mononuclear cells (PBMCs), taken at new diagnosis, from a patient treated with antithyroid drugs. This rearrangement joins TRBV6-1 to TRBJ1-5; 8 nucleotides agree with TRBD1. The origin of this receptor is a woman younger than 45 with Graves disease. CDR3 nucleotide sequence: TGTGCCACTGACAGGACAGGGAGCAATCGGCCCCAGCATTTT. It encodes CATDRTGSNRPQHF.